Listed here is a single T cell receptor (beta chain). Its antigen remains unidentified. This entry is derived from a study of T cells after yellow fever vaccination. J gave up 7 bases and V 4 bases, and 4 bases lay outside the gene matches. This CDR3 contains 13 residues. In germline, CDR1 is SGHRS, CDR2 YFSETQ. From the 5' RACE reads, TCRdb called clonotypes with MiXCR, one entry per CDR3 protein. Of over 45,000 distinct CDR3 sequences listed, roughly 7.4% are singletons. Findings and caveats of the study: After the booster, over 95% of CD4 and approximately 90% of CD8 primary-response clones were re-detected.

The chain recombines TRBV5-1 with TRBJ2-2, with 7 bases matching TRBD2. The sequences come from CD8+ T cells sorted from PBMCs, collected on the day of the first yellow fever vaccination. The origin of this receptor is a young man who received the YFV17D yellow fever vaccine. CDR3 region: CASSEAGDGELFF. CDR3 nucleotide sequence: TGCGCCAGCAGCGAGGCGGGAGACGGGGAGCTGTTTTTT.